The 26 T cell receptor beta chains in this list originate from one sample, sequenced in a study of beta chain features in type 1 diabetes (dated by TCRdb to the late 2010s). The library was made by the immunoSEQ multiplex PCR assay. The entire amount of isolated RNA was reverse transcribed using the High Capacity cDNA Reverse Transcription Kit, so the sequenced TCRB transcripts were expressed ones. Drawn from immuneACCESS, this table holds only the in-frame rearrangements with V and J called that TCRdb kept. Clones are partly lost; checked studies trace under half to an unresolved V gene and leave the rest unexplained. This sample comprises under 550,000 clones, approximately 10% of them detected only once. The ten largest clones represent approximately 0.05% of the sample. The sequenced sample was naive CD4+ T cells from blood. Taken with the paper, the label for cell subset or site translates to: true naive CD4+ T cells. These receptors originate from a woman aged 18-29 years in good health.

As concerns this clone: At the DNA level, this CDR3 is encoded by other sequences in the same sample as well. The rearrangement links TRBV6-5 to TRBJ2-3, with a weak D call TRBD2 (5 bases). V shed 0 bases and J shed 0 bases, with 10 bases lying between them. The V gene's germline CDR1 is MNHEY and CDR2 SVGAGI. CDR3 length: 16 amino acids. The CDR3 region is CASSYSAGASTDTQYF. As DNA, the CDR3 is TGTGCCAGCAGTTACTCGGCGGGTGCTAGCACAGATACGCAGTATTTT.

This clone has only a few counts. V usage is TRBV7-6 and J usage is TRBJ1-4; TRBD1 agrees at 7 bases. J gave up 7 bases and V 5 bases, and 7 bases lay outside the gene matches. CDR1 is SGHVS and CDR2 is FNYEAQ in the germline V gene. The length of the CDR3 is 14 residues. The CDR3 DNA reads TGTGCCAGCAGCCTAACAGGGGTTGGTGAAAAACTGTTTTTT. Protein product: CASSLTGVGEKLFF.

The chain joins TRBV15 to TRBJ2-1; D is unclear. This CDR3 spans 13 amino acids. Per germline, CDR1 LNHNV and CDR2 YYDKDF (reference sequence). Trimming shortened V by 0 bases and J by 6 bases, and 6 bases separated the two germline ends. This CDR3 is CATSRDQVNEQFF. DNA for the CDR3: TGTGCCACCAGCAGAGATCAAGTCAATGAGCAGTTCTTC.

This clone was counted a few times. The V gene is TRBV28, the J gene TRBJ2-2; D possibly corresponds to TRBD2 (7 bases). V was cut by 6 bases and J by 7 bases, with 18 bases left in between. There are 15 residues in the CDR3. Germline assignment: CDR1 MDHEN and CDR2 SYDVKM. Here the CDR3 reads CASSRPGGRYGELFF. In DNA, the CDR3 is TGTGCCAGCAGCCGTCCGGGGGGCCGGTACGGGGAGCTGTTTTTT.

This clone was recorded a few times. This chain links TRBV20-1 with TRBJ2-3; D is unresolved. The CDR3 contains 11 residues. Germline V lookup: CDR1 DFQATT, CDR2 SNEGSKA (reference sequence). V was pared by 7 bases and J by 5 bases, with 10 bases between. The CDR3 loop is CSGSWRDTQYF. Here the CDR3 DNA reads TGCAGTGGATCGTGGAGAGATACGCAGTATTTT.

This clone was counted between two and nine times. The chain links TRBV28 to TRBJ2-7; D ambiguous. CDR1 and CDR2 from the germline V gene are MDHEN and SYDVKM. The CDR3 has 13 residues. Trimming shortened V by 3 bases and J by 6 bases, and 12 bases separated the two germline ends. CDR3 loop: CASSLGRSTEQYV. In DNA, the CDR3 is TGTGCCAGCAGTTTGGGCAGATCAACCGAGCAGTACGTC.

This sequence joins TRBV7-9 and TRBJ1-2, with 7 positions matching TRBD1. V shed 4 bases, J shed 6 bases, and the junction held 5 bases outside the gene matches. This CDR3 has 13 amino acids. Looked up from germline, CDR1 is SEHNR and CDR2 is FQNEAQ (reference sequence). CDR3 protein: CASSSRGQDGYTF. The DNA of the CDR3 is TGTGCCAGCAGCTCGAGGGGGCAGGATGGCTACACCTTC.

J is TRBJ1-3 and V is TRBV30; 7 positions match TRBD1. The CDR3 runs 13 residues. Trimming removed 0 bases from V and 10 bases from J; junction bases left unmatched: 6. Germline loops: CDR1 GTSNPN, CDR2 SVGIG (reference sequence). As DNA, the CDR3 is TGTGCCTGGAGTGTACGACAGGGCCGGACCATATATTTT. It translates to CAWSVRQGRTIYF.

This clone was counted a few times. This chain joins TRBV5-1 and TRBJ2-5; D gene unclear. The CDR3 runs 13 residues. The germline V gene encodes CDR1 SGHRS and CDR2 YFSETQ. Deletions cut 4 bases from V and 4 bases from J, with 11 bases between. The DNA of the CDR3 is TGCGCCAGCAGCCCCAGCCCGGGAGAGACCCAGTACTTC. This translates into CASSPSPGETQYF.

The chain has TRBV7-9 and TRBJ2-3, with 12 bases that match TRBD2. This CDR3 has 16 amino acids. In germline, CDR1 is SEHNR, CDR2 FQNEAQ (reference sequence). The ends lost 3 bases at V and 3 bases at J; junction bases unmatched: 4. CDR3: CASSLKLAGGTDTQYF. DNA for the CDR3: TGTGCCAGCAGCTTGAAACTAGCGGGAGGTACAGATACGCAGTATTTT.

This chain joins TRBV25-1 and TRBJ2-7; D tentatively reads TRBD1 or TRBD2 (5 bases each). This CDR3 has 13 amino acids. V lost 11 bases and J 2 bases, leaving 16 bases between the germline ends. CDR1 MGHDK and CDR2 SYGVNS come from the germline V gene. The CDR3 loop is CASKPQGAYEQYF. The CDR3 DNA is TGTGCCTCCAAGCCCCAGGGAGCCTACGAGCAGTACTTC.

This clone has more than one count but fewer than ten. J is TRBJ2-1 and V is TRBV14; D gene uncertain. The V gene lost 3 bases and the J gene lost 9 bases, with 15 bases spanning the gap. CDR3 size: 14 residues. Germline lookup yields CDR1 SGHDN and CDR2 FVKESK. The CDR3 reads CASSHYSTAGEQFF. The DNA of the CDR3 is TGTGCCAGCAGCCATTACTCAACAGCCGGTGAGCAGTTCTTC. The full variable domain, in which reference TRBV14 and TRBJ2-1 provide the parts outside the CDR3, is EAGVTQFPSHSVIEKGQTVTLRCDPISGHDNLYWYRRVMGKEIKFLLHFVKESKQDESGMPNNRFLAERTGGTYSTLKVQPAELEDSGVYFCASSHYSTAGEQFFGPGTRLTVL.

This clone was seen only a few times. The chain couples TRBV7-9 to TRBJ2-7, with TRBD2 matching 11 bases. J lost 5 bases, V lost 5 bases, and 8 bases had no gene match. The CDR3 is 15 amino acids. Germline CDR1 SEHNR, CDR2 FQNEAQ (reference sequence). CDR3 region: CASSKPGLADDEQYF. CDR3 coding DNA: TGTGCCAGCAGCAAACCGGGACTAGCGGACGACGAGCAGTACTTC.

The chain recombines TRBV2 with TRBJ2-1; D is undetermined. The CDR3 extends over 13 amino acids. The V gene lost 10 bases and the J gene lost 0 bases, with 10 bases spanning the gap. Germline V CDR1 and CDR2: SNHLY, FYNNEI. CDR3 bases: TGTGCCAACCAGCTGGGCTCCTACAATGAGCAGTTCTTC. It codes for CANQLGSYNEQFF.

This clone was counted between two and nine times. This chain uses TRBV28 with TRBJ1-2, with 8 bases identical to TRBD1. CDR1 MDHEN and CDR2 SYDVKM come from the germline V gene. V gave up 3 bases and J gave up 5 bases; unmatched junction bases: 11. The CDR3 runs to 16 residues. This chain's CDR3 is CASSLGGQGWEYGYTF. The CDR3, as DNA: TGTGCCAGCAGTTTGGGAGGACAGGGTTGGGAGTATGGCTACACCTTC.

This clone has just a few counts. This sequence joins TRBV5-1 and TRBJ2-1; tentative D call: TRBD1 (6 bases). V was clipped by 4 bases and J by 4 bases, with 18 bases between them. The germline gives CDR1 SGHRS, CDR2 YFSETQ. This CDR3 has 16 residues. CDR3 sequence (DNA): TGCGCCAGCAGCCGCCTGGGGCAAGGGGGTTACAATGAGCAGTTCTTC. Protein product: CASSRLGQGGYNEQFF.

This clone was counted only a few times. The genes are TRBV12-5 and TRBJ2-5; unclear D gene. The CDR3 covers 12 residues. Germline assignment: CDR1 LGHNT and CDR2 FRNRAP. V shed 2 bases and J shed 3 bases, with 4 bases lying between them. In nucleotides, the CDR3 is TGTGCTAGTGGTTTGCTCAAAGAGACCCAGTACTTC. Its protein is CASGLLKETQYF.

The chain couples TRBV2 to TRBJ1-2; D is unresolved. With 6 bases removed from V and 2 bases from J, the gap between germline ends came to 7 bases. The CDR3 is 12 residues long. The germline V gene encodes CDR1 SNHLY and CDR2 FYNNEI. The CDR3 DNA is TGTGCCAGCAGGGAACAGAACTATGGCTACACCTTC. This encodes CASREQNYGYTF. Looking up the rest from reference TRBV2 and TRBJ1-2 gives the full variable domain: EPEVTQTPSHQVTQMGQEVILRCVPISNHLYFYWYRQILGQKVEFLVSFYNNEISEKSEIFDDQFSVERPDGSNFTLKIRSTKLEDSAMYFCASREQNYGYTFGSGTRLTVV.

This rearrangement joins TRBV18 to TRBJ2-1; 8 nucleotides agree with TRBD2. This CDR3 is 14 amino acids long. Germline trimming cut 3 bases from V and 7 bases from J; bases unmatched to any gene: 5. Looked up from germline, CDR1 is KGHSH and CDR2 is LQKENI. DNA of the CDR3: TGTGCCAGCTCACCCCGAGCGGGAGTTAATGAGCAGTTCTTC. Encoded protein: CASSPRAGVNEQFF.

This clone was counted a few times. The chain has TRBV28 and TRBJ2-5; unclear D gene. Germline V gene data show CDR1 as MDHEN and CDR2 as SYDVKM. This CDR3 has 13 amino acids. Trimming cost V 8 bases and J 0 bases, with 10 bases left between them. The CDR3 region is CASGTANQETQYF. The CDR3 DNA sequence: TGTGCCAGCGGAACAGCCAACCAAGAGACCCAGTACTTC.

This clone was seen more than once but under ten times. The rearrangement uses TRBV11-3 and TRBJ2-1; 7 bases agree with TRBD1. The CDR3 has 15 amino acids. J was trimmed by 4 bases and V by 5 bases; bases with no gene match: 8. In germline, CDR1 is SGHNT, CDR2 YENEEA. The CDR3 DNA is TGTGCCAGCAGCCCCGCCGGGGACAGATACAATGAGCAGTTCTTC. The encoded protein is CASSPAGDRYNEQFF.

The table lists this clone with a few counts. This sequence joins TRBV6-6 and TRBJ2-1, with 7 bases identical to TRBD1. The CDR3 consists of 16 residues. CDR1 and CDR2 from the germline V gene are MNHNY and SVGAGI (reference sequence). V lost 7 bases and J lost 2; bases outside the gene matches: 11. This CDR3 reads CASTTRGQTAYNEQFF. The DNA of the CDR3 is TGTGCCAGCACAACAAGGGGGCAGACCGCCTACAATGAGCAGTTCTTC.

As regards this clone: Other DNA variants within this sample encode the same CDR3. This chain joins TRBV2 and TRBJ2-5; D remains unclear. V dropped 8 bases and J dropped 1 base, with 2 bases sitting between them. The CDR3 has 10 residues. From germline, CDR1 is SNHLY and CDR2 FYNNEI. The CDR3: CASGQETQYF. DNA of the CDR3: TGTGCCAGCGGCCAAGAGACCCAGTACTTC. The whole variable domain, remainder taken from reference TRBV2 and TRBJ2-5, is EPEVTQTPSHQVTQMGQEVILRCVPISNHLYFYWYRQILGQKVEFLVSFYNNEISEKSEIFDDQFSVERPDGSNFTLKIRSTKLEDSAMYFCASGQETQYFGPGTRLLVL.

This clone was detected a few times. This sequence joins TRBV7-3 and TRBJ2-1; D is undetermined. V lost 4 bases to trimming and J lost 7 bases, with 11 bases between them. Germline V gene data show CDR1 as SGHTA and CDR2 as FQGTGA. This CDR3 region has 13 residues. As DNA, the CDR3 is TGTGCCAGCAGCTCGTCGAAGGGAAATGAGCAGTTCTTC. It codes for CASSSSKGNEQFF. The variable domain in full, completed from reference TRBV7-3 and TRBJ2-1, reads GAGVSQTPSNKVTEKGKYVELRCDPISGHTALYWYRQSLGQGPEFLIYFQGTGAADDSGLPNDRFFAVRPEGSVSTLKIQRTERGDSAVYLCASSSSKGNEQFFGPGTRLTVL.

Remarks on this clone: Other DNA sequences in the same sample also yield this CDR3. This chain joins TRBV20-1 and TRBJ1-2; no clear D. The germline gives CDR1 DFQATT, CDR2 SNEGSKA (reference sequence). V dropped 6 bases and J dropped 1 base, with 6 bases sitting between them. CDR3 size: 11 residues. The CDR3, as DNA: TGCAGTGCCGGCGGTAACTATGGCTACACCTTC. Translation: CSAGGNYGYTF.

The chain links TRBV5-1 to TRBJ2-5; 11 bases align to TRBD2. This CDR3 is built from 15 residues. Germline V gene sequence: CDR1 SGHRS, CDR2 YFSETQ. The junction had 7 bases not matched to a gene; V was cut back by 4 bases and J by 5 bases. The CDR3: CASSGWTSGSETQYF. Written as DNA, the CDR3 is TGCGCCAGCAGCGGATGGACTAGCGGGTCGGAGACCCAGTACTTC.